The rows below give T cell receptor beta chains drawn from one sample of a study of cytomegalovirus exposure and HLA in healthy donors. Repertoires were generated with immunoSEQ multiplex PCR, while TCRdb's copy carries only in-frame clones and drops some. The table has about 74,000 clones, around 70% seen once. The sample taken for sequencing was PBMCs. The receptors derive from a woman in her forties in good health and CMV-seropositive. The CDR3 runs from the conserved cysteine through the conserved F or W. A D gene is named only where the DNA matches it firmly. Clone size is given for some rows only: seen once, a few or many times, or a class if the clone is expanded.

CDR3: CASSLEPGPSNQPQHF
DNA: TGTGCCAGCAGCTTGGAGCCGGGTCCTAGCAATCAGCCCCAGCATTTT
size: NA
D: NA
V: TRBV5-4
J: TRBJ1-5
length: 16

CDR3: CASSLAPRDGYTF
DNA: TGTGCCAGCAGCTTAGCTCCCAGGGATGGCTACACCTTC
size: NA
D: NA
V: TRBV7-2
J: TRBJ1-2
length: 13

CDR3: CASSRGLAGGTDTQYF
DNA: TGTGCCAGCAGCAGAGGACTAGCAGGAGGCACAGATACGCAGTATTTT
size: once
D: TRBD2
V: TRBV27
J: TRBJ2-3
length: 16

CDR3: CASSQDLRGVDDTQYF
DNA: TGCGCCAGCAGCCAAGATTTGCGGGGGGTCGATGATACGCAGTATTTT
size: NA
D: TRBD2
V: TRBV4-1
J: TRBJ2-3
length: 16

CDR3: CASSPLGEVGSEAFF
DNA: TGTGCCAGCTCACCCCTCGGGGAGGTCGGGTCGGAAGCTTTCTTT
size: NA
D: NA
V: TRBV18
J: TRBJ1-1
length: 15

CDR3: CASTETREPGNTIYF
DNA: TGTGCCAGTACCGAGACCCGGGAGCCTGGAAACACCATATATTTT
size: NA
D: NA
V: TRBV19
J: TRBJ1-3
length: 15

CDR3: CASSGGGSQETQYF
DNA: TGTGCCAGCAGTGGGGGGGGCAGCCAAGAGACCCAGTACTTC
size: NA
D: NA
V: TRBV6-1
J: TRBJ2-5
length: 14

CDR3: CASTRGTSPLHF
DNA: TGTGCCAGCACCCGAGGAACTTCACCCCTCCACTTT
size: NA
D: NA
V: TRBV7-9
J: TRBJ1-6
length: 12

CDR3: CASSPRDRGYNEQFF
DNA: TGTGCCAGCAGCCCCCGGGACAGGGGTTACAATGAGCAGTTCTTC
size: NA
D: TRBD1
V: TRBV9
J: TRBJ2-1
length: 15

CDR3: CASSLEAGFEETQYF
DNA: TGCGCCAGCAGCTTGGAGGCGGGATTCGAAGAGACCCAGTACTTC
size: NA
D: NA
V: TRBV5-1
J: TRBJ2-5
length: 15

CDR3: CASSLTMTSGSFAQYF
DNA: TGTGCCAGCAGCCTGACGATGACTAGCGGGAGTTTTGCGCAGTACTTC
size: few
D: TRBD2
V: TRBV5-5
J: TRBJ2-7
length: 16

CDR3: CASSWAGSEQYF
DNA: TGTGCCAGCAGCTGGGCGGGATCCGAGCAGTACTTC
size: NA
D: NA
V: TRBV5-6
J: TRBJ2-7
length: 12

CDR3: CATSRVGEISGANVLTF
DNA: TGTGCCACCAGCAGAGTTGGTGAGATCTCTGGGGCCAACGTCCTGACTTTC
size: once
D: NA
V: TRBV15
J: TRBJ2-6
length: 17

CDR3: CASSAGVSHGYTF
DNA: TGTGCCAGCAGCGCAGGGGTTTCGCATGGCTACACCTTC
size: NA
D: NA
V: TRBV7-9
J: TRBJ1-2
length: 13

CDR3: CASSLRGQGAWYF
DNA: TGTGCCAGCAGTTTACGAGGACAGGGGGCATGGTATTTT
size: NA
D: TRBD1
V: TRBV28
J: TRBJ2-3
length: 13

CDR3: CSVEASRDRVQRANVDTQYF
DNA: TGCAGCGTTGAAGCGTCCCGGGACAGGGTCCAGCGGGCGAATGTAGATACGCAGTATTTT
size: once
D: TRBD1
V: TRBV29-1
J: TRBJ2-3
length: 20

CDR3: CASSLATVGGPYGYTF
DNA: TGTGCCAGCAGCTTAGCGACTGTGGGGGGGCCCTATGGCTACACCTTC
size: NA
D: NA
V: TRBV7-2
J: TRBJ1-2
length: 16

CDR3: CASGFSPTQGEQYF
DNA: TGTGCTAGTGGTTTCTCGCCGACTCAGGGTGAGCAGTACTTC
size: NA
D: NA
V: TRBV12-5
J: TRBJ2-7
length: 14

CDR3: CASRKQGATDTQYF
DNA: TGTGCCAGCAGGAAACAGGGGGCCACAGATACGCAGTATTTT
size: NA
D: TRBD1
V: TRBV7-2
J: TRBJ2-3
length: 14

CDR3: CASTGLNTEAFF
DNA: TGTGCCAGTACGGGTCTGAACACTGAAGCTTTCTTT
size: NA
D: NA
V: TRBV11-1
J: TRBJ1-1
length: 12

CDR3: CAWRTGISQPQHF
DNA: TGTGCCTGGAGGACAGGGATCAGTCAGCCCCAGCATTTT
size: few
D: TRBD1
V: TRBV2
J: TRBJ1-5
length: 13

CDR3: CASSTGSDEQYF
DNA: TGCGCCAGCAGTACAGGGTCTGACGAGCAGTACTTC
size: once
D: NA
V: TRBV5-1
J: TRBJ2-7
length: 12

CDR3: CASSSVGGEAFF
DNA: TGTGCCAGCAGTTCGGTGGGCGGGGAAGCTTTCTTT
size: NA
D: NA
V: TRBV27
J: TRBJ1-1
length: 12

CDR3: CASSFSLGGGKYYEQYF
DNA: TGTGCCAGCAGTTTCTCGTTGGGTGGCGGGAAGTATTACGAGCAGTACTTC
size: NA
D: NA
V: TRBV27
J: TRBJ2-7
length: 17

CDR3: CASSASVETQYF
DNA: TGTGCCAGCAGTGCTAGCGTAGAGACCCAGTACTTC
size: NA
D: NA
V: TRBV28
J: TRBJ2-5
length: 12

CDR3: CATSRDLTSSYEQYF
DNA: TGTGCCACCAGCAGAGATCTCACTAGCTCCTACGAGCAGTACTTC
size: NA
D: NA
V: TRBV15
J: TRBJ2-7
length: 15